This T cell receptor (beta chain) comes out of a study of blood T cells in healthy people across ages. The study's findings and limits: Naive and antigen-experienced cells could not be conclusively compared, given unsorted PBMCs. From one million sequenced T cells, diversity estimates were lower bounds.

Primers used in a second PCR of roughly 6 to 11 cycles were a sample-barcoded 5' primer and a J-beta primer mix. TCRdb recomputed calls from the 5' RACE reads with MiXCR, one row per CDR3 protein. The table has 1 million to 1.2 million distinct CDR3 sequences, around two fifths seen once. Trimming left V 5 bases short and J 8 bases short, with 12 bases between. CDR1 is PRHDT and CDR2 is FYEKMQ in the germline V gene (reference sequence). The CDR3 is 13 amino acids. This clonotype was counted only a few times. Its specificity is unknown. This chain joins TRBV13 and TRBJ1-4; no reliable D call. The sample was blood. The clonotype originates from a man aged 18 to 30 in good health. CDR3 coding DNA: TGTGCCAGCAGCCCACGAGGCAGGGAAAAACTGTTTTTT. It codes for CASSPRGREKLFF.